The T cell receptor beta chain under discussion was sequenced for a study of blood T cell repertoires in COVID-19. Study background: Spain, Italy and the United States supplied samples that represented acute and convalescent COVID-19.

Here immunoSEQ multiplex PCR was the method, and the copy in TCRdb shows in-frame clones only, minus some. Of 80,000 to 130,000 clones listed, approximately 86% are singletons. CDR1 and CDR2 from the germline V gene are MNHEY and SMNVEV (reference sequence). The CDR3 loop spans 12 amino acids. Trimming shortened V by 7 bases and J by 10 bases, and 14 bases separated the two germline ends. This rearrangement joins TRBV27 to TRBJ2-1; weak D call: TRBD2 (5 bases). The origin of this receptor is a woman aged 45-65 years who had recovered from COVID-19. The sequenced material came from PBMCs or T cells enriched from blood (not recorded which). The CDR3 region has the DNA TGTGCCAGCACCCCGGACTCCCGAGAGCAGTTCTTC. Translated, it gives CASTPDSREQFF.